This is a list of T cell receptor beta chains from one sample in a study of blood T cell repertoires in COVID-19. Sequenced by immunoSEQ multiplex PCR; TCRdb stores in-frame clones only, minus some. The table has 100,000 or so clones, roughly 87% seen once. Sequenced material: peripheral blood. These receptors originate from a woman aged 50 to 60 with COVID-19, enrolled during active disease. Both conserved end residues are trimmed from each CDR3.

ASSVGQANEKLF	TRBV9	TRBJ1-4
ASSPKGQGAFGYT	TRBV9	TRBJ1-2
ASSPLIRQGNTEAF	TRBV18	TRBJ1-1
ASSLTPRQGALGTEAF	TRBV5-1	TRBJ1-1
ASRRVEYAYNEQF	TRBV6-5	TRBJ2-1
ASSLGHQNTEAF	TRBV7-3	TRBJ1-1
ASSEVPTDTQY	TRBV6-1	TRBJ2-3
ASSRGDWTEAF	TRBV3-1/TRBV3-2	TRBJ1-1
ASSFRDRFFYEQY	TRBV5-6	TRBJ2-7
ASSLPNRGSQPQH	TRBV5-1	TRBJ1-5
ASSYVGGTQY	TRBV6-2/TRBV6-3	TRBJ2-3
ASRDKGQVTGELF	TRBV2	TRBJ2-2
ASSQAWGLTNEKLF	TRBV4-1	TRBJ1-4
ASSLARATQETQY	TRBV7-9	TRBJ2-5
ASMKMSSTDTQY	TRBV2	TRBJ2-3
ASSLGGQGDYGYT	TRBV5-1	TRBJ1-2
ATTSRRERGEKLF	TRBV24-1	TRBJ1-4
ASSQTGVGNTIY	TRBV11-3	TRBJ1-3
ASSNDGGLAGGLQETQY	TRBV28	TRBJ2-5
ASSIQSGVTDTQY	TRBV9	TRBJ2-3
ASSPTSGGTYEQY	TRBV4-1	TRBJ2-7
ASRTGHGLDTQY	TRBV10-2	TRBJ2-3
AWSFSRGPFQPQH	TRBV30	TRBJ1-5
ASRTGTGANVLT	TRBV6-5	TRBJ2-6
ASSQGAWDTQY	TRBV4-3	TRBJ2-3
ASSLRTSGEETQY	TRBV5-4	TRBJ2-5
ASSYGRGSGNTIY	TRBV6-5	TRBJ1-3
ASSSLAASSYNEQF	TRBV3-1/TRBV3-2	TRBJ2-1
ASSLVGGYEQY	TRBV7-3	TRBJ2-7
ASSPGQGLNQPQH	TRBV21-1	TRBJ1-5
ASSLLSQGNSPLH	TRBV11-3	TRBJ1-6
ASSLVWHPYQETQY	TRBV11-3	TRBJ2-5
ASSVEGRGNSPLH	TRBV9	TRBJ1-6
ASSLDGGGTDTQY	TRBV5-4	TRBJ2-3
AAGGTGNHEQY	TRBV10-3	TRBJ2-7
ATNGQGVSEAF	TRBV15	TRBJ1-1
ASSPRDKTYEQY	TRBV5-6	TRBJ2-7
ASSSAGGKSPLH	TRBV28	TRBJ1-6
ASSSLGQGVTQPQH	TRBV28	TRBJ1-5
ASSLAGLEGSYEQY	TRBV5-1	TRBJ2-7
ASSLTGTSGNTIY	TRBV5-4	TRBJ1-3
ATSETLGRLGGELF	TRBV24-1	TRBJ2-2
ASSKHPEAF	TRBV28	TRBJ1-1
ASSLDRGYSYEQY	TRBV5-1	TRBJ2-7
ASSVEQGNSPLH	TRBV9	TRBJ1-6
ASSQAGGQGMYEQY	TRBV3-1/TRBV3-2	TRBJ2-7